The 15 T cell receptor beta chains reported below all come from one sample, sequenced in a study of CD8+ T cells in alopecia areata. RNA was isolated and reverse transcribed to cDNA, the sequencing template. The repertoire was sequenced with immunoSEQ multiplex PCR; TCRdb's copy has only in-frame clones and lacks some. The sample carries about 99,000 clones, roughly 53% recorded once. Material: CD4+ T cells sorted from blood. These receptors were obtained from a human donor in good health.

This clone was seen at least ten times. The chain has TRBV20-1 and TRBJ1-2; no reliable D call. Germline lookup yields CDR1 DFQATT and CDR2 SNEGSKA (reference sequence). This CDR3 has 11 residues. V was trimmed by 5 bases and J by 3 bases, leaving 7 bases between them. For the CDR3, the DNA is TGCAGTGCTCTAGTGGACTATGGCTACACCTTC. Amino acids: CSALVDYGYTF.

The CDR3 loop reads CAWSVGLIGDRVNEQYF. Written as DNA, the CDR3 is TGTGCCTGGAGTGTAGGGTTGATTGGGGACAGGGTCAACGAGCAGTACTTC. The genes are TRBV30 and TRBJ2-7; TRBD1 matches at 9 bases. The J segment lost 5 bases and the V segment lost 0 bases, leaving 14 bases of the junction unmatched. This CDR3 contains 17 residues. Looked up from germline, CDR1 is GTSNPN and CDR2 is SVGIG (reference sequence).

The chain employs TRBV25-1 and TRBJ1-6, with D maybe TRBD1 (6 bases). The germline gives CDR1 MGHDK, CDR2 SYGVNS. The CDR3 contains 15 residues. V lost 6 bases and J 7 bases, leaving 16 bases between the germline ends. DNA for the CDR3: TGTGCCAGCAGATCGCCCAGGGGCAGAAATTCACCCCTCCACTTT. Translated: CASRSPRGRNSPLHF.

The genes are TRBV2 and TRBJ2-3, with D perhaps assigned TRBD1 or TRBD2 (5 bases each). V was trimmed by 4 bases and J by 0 bases, leaving 11 bases between them. Germline CDR1 SNHLY, CDR2 FYNNEI. The CDR3 contains 15 residues. This CDR3 reads CASSGGTVSTDTQYF. The CDR3 DNA sequence: TGTGCCAGCAGTGGGGGGACGGTTAGCACAGATACGCAGTATTTT.

The chain couples TRBV29-1 to TRBJ1-1; D unclear. The germline gives CDR1 SQVTM, CDR2 ANQGSEA. The CDR3 consists of 11 residues. The V end was cut by 6 bases, the J end by 7 bases, with 12 bases between. Here the CDR3 reads CSVRGVGEAFF. DNA of the CDR3: TGCAGCGTACGGGGAGTGGGTGAAGCTTTCTTT.

The chain couples TRBV5-1 to TRBJ1-2; D is uncertain. This CDR3 region has 13 residues. Germline assignment: CDR1 SGHRS and CDR2 YFSETQ. V gave up 6 bases and J gave up 3 bases, with 12 bases separating them. CDR3 in DNA: TGCGCCAGCACTTCGGAACGGCACTATGGCTACACCTTC. Translation: CASTSERHYGYTF.

This clone has just a few counts. This rearrangement joins TRBV4-1 to TRBJ1-1; 8 nucleotides line up with TRBD1. Looked up from germline, CDR1 is MGHRA and CDR2 is YSYEKL. CDR3 length: 16 residues. Trimming removed 1 base from V and 0 bases from J; junction bases left unmatched: 4. In DNA, the CDR3 is TGCGCCAGCAGCCAAGGGACAGGGAAAATGAACACTGAAGCTTTCTTT. Encoded protein: CASSQGTGKMNTEAFF.

CDR3 coding DNA: TGTGCCAGCAGCTTAGGTCGCAGCAGCACAGATACGCAGTATTTT. Encoded protein: CASSLGRSSTDTQYF. This chain links TRBV7-9 with TRBJ2-3; D is undetermined. The CDR3 is 15 residues long. Germline values: CDR1 SEHNR, CDR2 FQNEAQ (reference sequence). The V end lost 1 base, the J end lost 0 bases, and 8 bases lay between the germline ends. Supplemented by reference TRBV7-9 and TRBJ2-3, the full variable domain reads DTGVSQNPRHKITKRGQNVTFRCDPISEHNRLYWYRQTLGQGPEFLTYFQNEAQLEKSRLLSDRFSAERPKGSFSTLEIQRTEQGDSAMYLCASSLGRSSTDTQYFGPGTRLTVL.

The J gene is TRBJ1-6, the V gene TRBV4-3; D is unclear. Trimming removed 1 base from V and 9 bases from J, with 10 bases in between. The germline V gene has CDR1 LGHNA and CDR2 YSLEER. The CDR3 has 14 residues. The CDR3 reads CASSQASGFSPLHF. CDR3 bases: TGCGCCAGCAGCCAAGCATCGGGGTTTTCACCCCTCCACTTT.

The chain employs TRBV25-1 and TRBJ1-5; D is unclear. The germline gives CDR1 MGHDK, CDR2 SYGVNS. Trimming shortened V by 1 base and J by 3 bases, and 4 bases separated the two germline ends. The CDR3 runs to 13 residues. The CDR3 loop is CASSEFPNQPQHF. CDR3 bases: TGTGCCAGCAGTGAATTCCCCAATCAGCCCCAGCATTTT. Full variable domain (outside the CDR3, taken from reference TRBV25-1 and TRBJ1-5): EADIYQTPRYLVIGTGKKITLECSQTMGHDKMYWYQQDPGMELHLIHYSYGVNSTEKGDLSSESTVSRIRTEHFPLTLESARPSHTSQYLCASSEFPNQPQHFGDGTRLSIL.

The chain employs TRBV30 and TRBJ1-6; no firm D call. Germline V gene lookup returns CDR1 GTSNPN and CDR2 SVGIG (reference sequence). The CDR3 is made up of 11 amino acids. Trimming took off 3 bases at V and 5 bases at J, with 2 bases between the two ends. The CDR3 bases are TGTGCCTGGAGGAATAATTCACCCCTCCACTTT. Protein: CAWRNNSPLHF.

CDR3 in DNA: TGTGCCAGCAGCTCTCTGATTGGCGGGGGGCCAACCTACAATGAGCAGTTCTTC. Translation: CASSSLIGGGPTYNEQFF. The rearrangement links TRBV7-9 to TRBJ2-1; 8 bases are a match to TRBD2. Trimming cost V 4 bases and J 2 bases; bases outside gene matches: 13. The CDR3 totals 18 residues. Germline-derived CDR1 and CDR2 are SEHNR and FQNEAQ (reference sequence).

The chain carries TRBV2 and TRBJ2-5, with D hard to call. This CDR3 contains 14 residues. Germline V gene sequence: CDR1 SNHLY, CDR2 FYNNEI. V shed 6 bases and J shed 5 bases, with 16 bases lying between them. CDR3 bases: TGTGCCAGCAGAGTCGCGGTGGTGGGTGAGACCCAGTACTTC. Translation gives CASRVAVVGETQYF.

This clone is a singleton in its sample. In DNA form, the CDR3 reads TGTGCTAGTGGTTTGGTTCAGGGGGGCTCCTACAATGAGCAGTTCTTC. Residues: CASGLVQGGSYNEQFF. The chain combines TRBV12-5 with TRBJ2-1; D may be TRBD1 (7 bases). In germline, CDR1 is LGHNT, CDR2 FRNRAP. This CDR3 contains 16 residues. Trimming cost V 0 bases and J 0 bases, with 9 bases left between them. Looking up the rest from reference TRBV12-5 and TRBJ2-1 gives the full variable domain: DARVTQTPRHKVTEMGQEVTMRCQPILGHNTVFWYRQTMMQGLELLAYFRNRAPLDDSGMPKDRFSAEMPDATLATLKIQPSEPRDSAVYFCASGLVQGGSYNEQFFGPGTRLTVL.

Here the CDR3 DNA reads TGCGCCAGCAGCTTGGGTGTCAATCAGCCCCAGCATTTT. It yields the protein CASSLGVNQPQHF. This chain uses TRBV5-1 with TRBJ1-5; D call uncertain. The CDR3 sequence is 13 residues long. Germline CDR1 SGHRS, CDR2 YFSETQ. The V end was cut by 0 bases, the J end by 3 bases, with 4 bases between.